Listed below are T cell receptor beta chains from one sample, sequenced in a study of blood T cell repertoires in COVID-19. Sequencing used immunoSEQ multiplex PCR; TCRdb keeps in-frame clones, though not all of them. This sample carries fewer than 200,000 clones, 65% to 90% of them seen once, and the ten largest clones take over 7.5%. The sequenced material came from peripheral blood. The receptors shown here come from a man in his fifties or sixties with active or convalescent COVID-19. Both conserved end residues are part of each CDR3. Fields, in order: D gene, J gene, V gene, clone size, CDR3 protein, CDR3 DNA. The D gene is left open where the match is weak. Clone size, where shown, is once, few, many, or a class for clones that have expanded.

>TRBD1|TRBJ1-4|TRBV28|once
CASSLLTGQKLFF
TGTGCCAGCAGTTTATTGACGGGACAGAAACTGTTTTTT
>.|TRBJ1-1|TRBV27|once
CASGRLGAPNTEAFF
TGTGCCAGCGGACGCTTAGGGGCTCCGAACACTGAAGCTTTCTTT
>.|TRBJ1-4|TRBV5-1|.
CASSLGWGPHNEKLFF
TGCGCCAGCAGCTTGGGGTGGGGCCCCCATAATGAAAAACTGTTTTTT
>TRBD1|TRBJ1-3|TRBV6-5|.
CASRAGGGNTIYF
TGTGCCAGCAGGGCAGGGGGTGGAAACACCATATATTTT
>TRBD2|TRBJ2-3|TRBV5-6|.
CASSPSGREEGRDTQYF
TGTGCCAGCAGCCCGAGCGGGAGGGAGGAAGGAAGAGATACGCAGTATTTT
>.|TRBJ2-1|TRBV14|.
CASSEAGAAYNEQFF
TGTGCCAGCAGTGAGGCAGGGGCGGCCTACAATGAGCAGTTCTTC
>.|TRBJ1-5|TRBV7-9|.
CASSLATGLGNQPQHF
TGTGCCAGCAGCTTAGCCACAGGGTTGGGCAATCAGCCCCAGCATTTT
>.|TRBJ2-3|TRBV6-1|.
CASSELTTDTQYF
TGTGCCAGCAGTGAACTAACCACAGATACGCAGTATTTT
>.|TRBJ2-3|TRBV5-1|.
CASSLADTQYF
TGCGCCAGCAGCTTGGCTGATACGCAGTATTTT
>TRBD2|TRBJ2-1|TRBV3-1/TRBV3-2|.
CASSQGIGLAGYNEQFF
TGTGCCAGCAGCCAAGGCATCGGACTAGCGGGATACAATGAGCAGTTCTTC
>.|TRBJ2-3|TRBV27|.
CASRAEYTDTQYF
TGTGCCAGCAGAGCGGAGTACACAGATACGCAGTATTTT
>.|TRBJ2-3|TRBV23-1|.
CASSLPARGACTDTQYF
TGCGCCAGCAGTCTCCCCGCCCGGGGGGCCTGCACAGATACGCAGTATTTT
>.|TRBJ1-1|TRBV30|.
CAWTALGRNTEAFF
TGTGCCTGGACCGCGCTGGGGCGAAACACTGAAGCTTTCTTT
>.|TRBJ2-1|TRBV24-1|.
CATSDFGTSGSYNEQFF
TGTGCCACCAGTGATTTTGGGACTTCAGGCTCCTACAATGAGCAGTTCTTC
>TRBD1|TRBJ2-3|TRBV27|.
CASSYGQGGTDTQYF
TGTGCCAGCAGTTACGGACAGGGAGGCACAGATACGCAGTATTTT
>.|TRBJ2-1|TRBV5-1|.
CASSFTDNEQFF
TGCGCCAGCAGCTTTACGGACAATGAGCAGTTCTTC
>.|TRBJ2-1|TRBV5-1|.
CASASTGTRNNEQFF
TGCGCCAGCGCCAGTACTGGGACAAGGAACAATGAGCAGTTCTTC
>.|TRBJ1-5|TRBV19|once
CATNERGNQPQHF
TGTGCCACCAACGAGCGGGGCAATCAGCCCCAGCATTTT
>.|TRBJ2-3|TRBV24-1|.
CATSDRDWDTNTQYF
TGTGCCACCAGTGACCGGGACTGGGATACAAATACGCAGTATTTT
>.|TRBJ1-2|TRBV6-5|.
CASREAGRDYGYTF
TGTGCCAGCAGAGAGGCAGGGCGTGACTATGGCTACACCTTC
>TRBD1|TRBJ2-1|TRBV5-1|.
CASSLAGTANNEQFF
TGCGCCAGCAGCTTGGCCGGGACAGCTAACAATGAGCAGTTCTTC
>.|TRBJ1-2|TRBV28|.
CASGDGRANYGYTF
TGTGCCAGTGGGGACGGGAGAGCTAACTATGGCTACACCTTC
>TRBD2|TRBJ2-2|TRBV18|.
CASSPLASGPNTGELFF
TGTGCCAGCTCACCATTGGCTAGCGGACCCAACACCGGGGAGCTGTTTTTT
>.|TRBJ1-6|TRBV2|.
CASGLDYNSPLHF
TGTGCCAGCGGGCTGGACTATAATTCACCCCTCCACTTT
>.|TRBJ2-7|TRBV6-7|.
CASPHSREFRGNYYEQYF
TGTGCCAGCCCACACTCGAGGGAGTTTAGGGGGAATTATTACGAGCAGTACTTC
>.|TRBJ2-3|TRBV11-2|.
CASSLDQGLADTQYF
TGTGCCAGCAGCTTAGATCAGGGTCTGGCAGATACGCAGTATTTT
>.|TRBJ1-2|TRBV6-5|.
CASSPPGPTNYGYTF
TGTGCCAGCAGCCCCCCAGGGCCAACTAACTATGGCTACACCTTC
>TRBD2|TRBJ2-2|TRBV5-4|once
CASSKGLAGGNTGELFF
TGTGCCAGCAGCAAGGGACTAGCGGGGGGGAACACCGGGGAGCTGTTTTTT
>TRBD1|TRBJ2-7|TRBV7-3|.
CASSPQGGYEQYF
TGTGCCAGCAGCCCACAGGGGGGCTACGAGCAGTACTTC
>TRBD2|TRBJ2-7|TRBV6-2/TRBV6-3|.
CASSGLAGGRYEQYF
TGTGCCAGCAGCGGACTAGCGGGGGGGCGGTACGAGCAGTACTTC
>.|TRBJ1-2|TRBV7-2|.
CASSSFQGGYTF
TGTGCCAGCAGCAGTTTCCAGGGCGGCTACACCTTC
>.|TRBJ1-5|TRBV19|.
CASSIQKTVSNQPQHF
TGTGCCAGTAGTATTCAAAAGACTGTTAGCAATCAGCCCCAGCATTTT
>TRBD1|TRBJ2-1|TRBV20-1|.
CSASDRGRDEQFF
TGCAGTGCTAGTGACAGGGGGCGTGATGAGCAGTTCTTC
>TRBD1|TRBJ2-2|TRBV5-1|.
CASSFGQGGVNTGELFF
TGCGCCAGCAGCTTCGGACAGGGCGGTGTGAACACCGGGGAGCTGTTTTTT
>TRBD1|TRBJ1-2|TRBV7-9|.
CASSNTDRDNYGYTF
TGTGCCAGCAGCAATACCGACAGGGATAACTATGGCTACACCTTC
>TRBD1|TRBJ2-2|TRBV11-3|.
CASGPGQGARNTGELFF
TGTGCCAGCGGACCGGGACAGGGGGCAAGGAACACCGGGGAGCTGTTTTTT
>.|TRBJ1-2|TRBV5-1|.
CASSLRGGAGDGYTF
TGCGCCAGCAGCCTGCGGGGGGGGGCCGGTGATGGCTACACCTTC
>.|TRBJ1-4|TRBV19|.
CASSSRGDEKLFF
TGTGCCAGTAGTAGCAGGGGAGATGAAAAACTGTTTTTT
>.|TRBJ1-1|TRBV7-9|.
CASSPFPTEAFF
TGTGCCAGCAGCCCATTCCCCACTGAAGCTTTCTTT
>TRBD2|TRBJ2-5|TRBV18|.
CASSSGTSGQETQYF
TGTGCCAGCTCTTCCGGGACTAGCGGGCAAGAGACCCAGTACTTC
>TRBD1|TRBJ1-2|TRBV7-2|.
CASSLAGGEGGYTF
TGTGCCAGCAGCTTAGCAGGGGGCGAAGGAGGCTACACCTTC
>.|TRBJ1-6|TRBV6-1|.
CASSELAQYNSPLHF
TGTGCCAGCAGTGAATTGGCTCAGTATAATTCACCCCTCCACTTT
>TRBD2|TRBJ2-1|TRBV6-2/TRBV6-3|.
CASSSHSGGAYNEQFF
TGTGCCAGCAGCTCCCACAGCGGGGGGGCTTACAATGAGCAGTTCTTC
>TRBD2|TRBJ2-1|TRBV3-1/TRBV3-2|few
CASSPDSGKPSYNEQFF
TGTGCCAGCAGCCCAGATAGCGGGAAACCCTCATACAATGAGCAGTTCTTC
>TRBD1|TRBJ2-7|TRBV28|few
CASKGQDYEQYF
TGTGCCAGCAAGGGACAGGACTACGAGCAGTACTTC
>.|TRBJ2-7|TRBV14|.
CASSQFRDYEQYF
TGTGCCAGCAGCCAATTCAGGGACTACGAGCAGTACTTC
>TRBD2|TRBJ2-7|TRBV5-4|.
CASSLGLAGVSEQYF
TGTGCCAGCAGCTTGGGACTAGCGGGAGTGAGCGAGCAGTACTTC
>.|TRBJ2-3|TRBV7-2|few
CASSLDRADTQYF
TGTGCCAGCAGCTTAGACAGGGCAGATACGCAGTATTTT